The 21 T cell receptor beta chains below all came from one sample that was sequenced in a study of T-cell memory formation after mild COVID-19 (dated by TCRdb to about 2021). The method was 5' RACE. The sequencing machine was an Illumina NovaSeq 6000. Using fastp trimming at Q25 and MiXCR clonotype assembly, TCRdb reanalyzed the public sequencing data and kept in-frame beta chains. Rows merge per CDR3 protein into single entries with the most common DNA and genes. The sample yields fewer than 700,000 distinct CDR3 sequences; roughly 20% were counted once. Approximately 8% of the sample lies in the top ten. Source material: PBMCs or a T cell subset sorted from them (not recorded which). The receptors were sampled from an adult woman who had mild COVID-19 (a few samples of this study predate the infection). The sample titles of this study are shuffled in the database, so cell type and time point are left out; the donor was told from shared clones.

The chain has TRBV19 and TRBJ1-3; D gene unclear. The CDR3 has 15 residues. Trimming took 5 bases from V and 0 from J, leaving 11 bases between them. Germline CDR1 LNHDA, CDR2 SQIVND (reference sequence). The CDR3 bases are TGTGCCAGTAGTGTTGCCGAGAGCTCTGGAAACACCATATATTTT. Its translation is CASSVAESSGNTIYF.

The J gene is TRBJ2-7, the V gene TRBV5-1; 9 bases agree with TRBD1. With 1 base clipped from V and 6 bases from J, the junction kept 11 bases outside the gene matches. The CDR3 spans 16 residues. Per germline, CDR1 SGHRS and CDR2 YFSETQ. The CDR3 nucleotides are TGCGCCAGCAGCTTGACGACAGGGGGATTATTAAGCGAGCAGTACTTC. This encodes CASSLTTGGLLSEQYF.

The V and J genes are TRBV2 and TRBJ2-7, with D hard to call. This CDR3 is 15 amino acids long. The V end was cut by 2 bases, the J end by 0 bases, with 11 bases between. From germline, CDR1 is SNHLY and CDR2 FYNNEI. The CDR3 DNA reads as TGTGCCAGCAGTGAACCCAGGCCTCCCTCCTACGAGCAGTACTTC. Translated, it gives CASSEPRPPSYEQYF.

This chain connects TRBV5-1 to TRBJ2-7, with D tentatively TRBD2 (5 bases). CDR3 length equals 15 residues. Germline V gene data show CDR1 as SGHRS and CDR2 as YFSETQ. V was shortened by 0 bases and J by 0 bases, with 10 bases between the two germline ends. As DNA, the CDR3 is TGCGCCAGCAGCTTGGATCCGGGGAGCTCCTACGAGCAGTACTTC. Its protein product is CASSLDPGSSYEQYF.

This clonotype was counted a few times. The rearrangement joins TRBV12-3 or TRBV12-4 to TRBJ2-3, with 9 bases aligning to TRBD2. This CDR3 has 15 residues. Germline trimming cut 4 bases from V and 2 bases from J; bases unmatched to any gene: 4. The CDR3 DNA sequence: TGTGCCAGCAGTTGGGCTAGCGGGACCACAGATACGCAGTATTTT. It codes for CASSWASGTTDTQYF.

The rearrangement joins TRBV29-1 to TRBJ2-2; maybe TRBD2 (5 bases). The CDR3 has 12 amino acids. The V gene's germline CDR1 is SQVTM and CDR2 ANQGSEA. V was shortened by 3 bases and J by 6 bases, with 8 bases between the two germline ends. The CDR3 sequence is CSVERVSGELFF. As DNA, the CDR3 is TGCAGCGTTGAGAGGGTGTCCGGGGAGCTGTTTTTT.

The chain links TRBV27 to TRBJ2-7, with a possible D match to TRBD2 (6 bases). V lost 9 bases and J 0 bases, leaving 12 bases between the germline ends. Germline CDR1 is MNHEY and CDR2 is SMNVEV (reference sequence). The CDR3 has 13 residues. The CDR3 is CASGTPNSYEQYF. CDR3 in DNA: TGTGCCAGTGGGACTCCGAACTCCTACGAGCAGTACTTC.

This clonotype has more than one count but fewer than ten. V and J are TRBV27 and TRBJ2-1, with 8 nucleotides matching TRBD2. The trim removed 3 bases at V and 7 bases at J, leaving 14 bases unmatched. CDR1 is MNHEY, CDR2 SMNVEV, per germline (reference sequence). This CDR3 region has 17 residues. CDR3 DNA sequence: TGTGCCAGCAGTTTCTTCCTCGGCGGGGGGCCGGGGAATGAGCAGTTCTTC. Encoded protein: CASSFFLGGGPGNEQFF.

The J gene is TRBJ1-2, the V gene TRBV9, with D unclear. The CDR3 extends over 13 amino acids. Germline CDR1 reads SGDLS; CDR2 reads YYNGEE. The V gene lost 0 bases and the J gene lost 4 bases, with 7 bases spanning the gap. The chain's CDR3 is CASSVADIYGYTF. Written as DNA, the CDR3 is TGTGCCAGCAGCGTAGCAGACATCTATGGCTACACCTTC.

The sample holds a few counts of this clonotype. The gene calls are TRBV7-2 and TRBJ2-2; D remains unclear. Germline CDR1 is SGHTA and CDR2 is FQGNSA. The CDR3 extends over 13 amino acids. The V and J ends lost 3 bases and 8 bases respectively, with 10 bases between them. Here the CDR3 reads CASSLKNGGELFF. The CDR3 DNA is TGTGCCAGCAGCTTGAAGAACGGTGGGGAGCTGTTTTTT.

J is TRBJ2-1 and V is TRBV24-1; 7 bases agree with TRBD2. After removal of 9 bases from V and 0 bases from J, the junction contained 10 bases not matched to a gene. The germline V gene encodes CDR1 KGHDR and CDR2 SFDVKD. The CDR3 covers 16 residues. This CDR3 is CATAKGRALSYNEQFF. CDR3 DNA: TGTGCCACCGCAAAAGGGAGGGCCCTCTCCTACAATGAGCAGTTCTTC.

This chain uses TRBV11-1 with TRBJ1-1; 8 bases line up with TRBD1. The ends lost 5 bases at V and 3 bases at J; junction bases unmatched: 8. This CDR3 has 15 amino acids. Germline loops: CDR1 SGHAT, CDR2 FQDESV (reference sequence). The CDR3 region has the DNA TGTGCCAGCAGCGTGGACAGGGACTGGGACACTGAAGCTTTCTTT. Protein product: CASSVDRDWDTEAFF.

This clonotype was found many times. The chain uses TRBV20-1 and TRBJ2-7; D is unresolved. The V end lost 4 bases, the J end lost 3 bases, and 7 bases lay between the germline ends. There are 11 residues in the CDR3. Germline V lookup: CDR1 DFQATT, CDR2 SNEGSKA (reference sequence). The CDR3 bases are TGCAGTGCTACCTACAACTACGAGCAGTACTTC. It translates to CSATYNYEQYF.

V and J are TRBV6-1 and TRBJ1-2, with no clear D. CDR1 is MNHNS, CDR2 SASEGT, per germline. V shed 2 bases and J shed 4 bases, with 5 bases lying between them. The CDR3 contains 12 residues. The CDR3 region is CASSESPYGYTF. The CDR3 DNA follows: TGTGCCAGCAGTGAATCACCCTATGGCTACACCTTC.

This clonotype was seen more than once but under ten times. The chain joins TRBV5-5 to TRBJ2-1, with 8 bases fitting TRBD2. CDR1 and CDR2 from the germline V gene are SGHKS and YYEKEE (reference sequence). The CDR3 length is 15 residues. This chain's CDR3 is CASGVSDSGLYEQFF. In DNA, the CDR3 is TGTGCTAGCGGGGTTTCGGACTCGGGGCTGTATGAGCAGTTCTTC.

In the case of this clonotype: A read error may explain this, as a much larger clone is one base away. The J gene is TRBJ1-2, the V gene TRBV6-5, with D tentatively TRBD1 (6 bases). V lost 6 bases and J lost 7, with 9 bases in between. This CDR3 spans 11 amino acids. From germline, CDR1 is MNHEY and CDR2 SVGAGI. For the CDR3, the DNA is TGTGCCAGCAGGAGACAGGTTGGCTACACCTTC. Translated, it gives CASRRQVGYTF.

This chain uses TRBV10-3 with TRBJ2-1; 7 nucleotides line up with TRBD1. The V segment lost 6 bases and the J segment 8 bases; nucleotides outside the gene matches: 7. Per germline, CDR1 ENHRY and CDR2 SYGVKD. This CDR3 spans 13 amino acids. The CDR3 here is CAIRLTGEHEQFF. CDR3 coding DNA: TGTGCCATCAGACTAACAGGGGAGCATGAGCAGTTCTTC.

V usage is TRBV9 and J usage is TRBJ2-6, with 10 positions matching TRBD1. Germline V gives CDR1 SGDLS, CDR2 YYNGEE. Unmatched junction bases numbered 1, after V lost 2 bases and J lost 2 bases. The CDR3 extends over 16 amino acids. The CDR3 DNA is TGTGCCAGCAGCGTCGACAGGGGGCCTGGGGCCAACGTCCTGACTTTC. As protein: CASSVDRGPGANVLTF.

CDR3 protein: CASSPPFKYF. The CDR3 nucleotides read TGTGCCAGCTCACCACCCTTTAAGTATTTT. This chain uses TRBV18 with TRBJ2-3; D is unresolved. Per the germline V gene, CDR1 is KGHSH and CDR2 is LQKENI. The CDR3 is 10 residues long. V dropped 0 bases and J dropped 13 bases, with 5 bases sitting between them.

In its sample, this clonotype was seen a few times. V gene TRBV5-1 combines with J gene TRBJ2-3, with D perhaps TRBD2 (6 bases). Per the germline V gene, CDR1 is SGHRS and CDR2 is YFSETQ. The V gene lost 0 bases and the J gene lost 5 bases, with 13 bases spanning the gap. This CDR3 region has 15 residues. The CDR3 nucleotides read TGCGCCAGCAGCTTGGACGCGGGAAGTAGAGATACGCAGTATTTT. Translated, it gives CASSLDAGSRDTQYF.

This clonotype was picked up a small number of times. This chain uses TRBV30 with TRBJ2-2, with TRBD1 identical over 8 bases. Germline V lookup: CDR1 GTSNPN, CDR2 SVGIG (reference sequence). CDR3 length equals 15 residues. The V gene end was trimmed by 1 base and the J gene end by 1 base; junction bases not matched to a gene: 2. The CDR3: CAWSGGTGNTGELFF. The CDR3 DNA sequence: TGTGCCTGGAGTGGAGGGACAGGGAACACCGGGGAGCTGTTTTTT.